The rows below give T cell receptor beta chains drawn from one sample of a study of shared clonotypes between healthy human individuals. Some clones are missing from TCRdb's copy, which holds only in-frame ones; the method was immunoSEQ multiplex PCR. The table records some 2 million clones, approximately 95% of them present only once. The specimen sequenced was naive CD8+ T cells sorted from blood. The receptors derive from a young man in good health. CDR3s include the opening cysteine and the closing phenylalanine or tryptophan. The D gene is left open where the match is weak. Clone sizes are given selectively: once, few, many, or a class where the clone is expanded.

few	TRBV5-6	NA	TRBJ1-6	TGTGCCAGCAGCTGGGGCACAGAGGGGTCCGATTCACCCCTCCACTTT	CASSWGTEGSDSPLHF
NA	TRBV9	NA	TRBJ2-5	TGTGCCAGCAGCCTATTTGAGAGCCAAGAGACCCAGTACTTC	CASSLFESQETQYF
NA	TRBV9	NA	TRBJ2-7	TGTGCCAGCAGCGTAGTAACGGATGGCGAGCAGTACTTC	CASSVVTDGEQYF
NA	TRBV12-2	NA	TRBJ2-7	TGTGCAAGTCGCTTAGAGTTCAGGGACAGCTCCTACGAGCAGTACTTC	CASRLEFRDSSYEQYF
NA	TRBV6-5	NA	TRBJ2-7	TGTGCCAGCAGTTCTAGCGTCGAGCAGTACTTC	CASSSSVEQYF
NA	TRBV9	NA	TRBJ2-3	TGTGCCAGCAGCGTCACCGGCACAGATACGCAGTATTTT	CASSVTGTDTQYF
few	TRBV4-3	NA	TRBJ2-2	TGCGCCAGCAGCCAAGGTAGTGAAGCCGGGGAGCTGTTTTTT	CASSQGSEAGELFF
NA	TRBV6-1	NA	TRBJ1-1	TGTGCCAGCAGTGAAGCTCGGCGGGGAGTGAACACTGAAGCTTTCTTT	CASSEARRGVNTEAFF
NA	TRBV4-3	NA	TRBJ2-5	TGCGCCAGCAGCCAGGACATAGAGCAAGAGACCCAGTACTTC	CASSQDIEQETQYF
NA	TRBV11-3	TRBD2	TRBJ2-3	TGTGCCAGCAGCCCGGAAGCGGGACTGGGGGGGGATACGCAGTATTTT	CASSPEAGLGGDTQYF
NA	TRBV7-9	NA	TRBJ2-2	TGTGCCAGCAGCTCCAGCCTCACCGGGGAGCTGTTTTTT	CASSSSLTGELFF
NA	TRBV2	NA	TRBJ1-2	TGTGCCAGCAGTGAGATCAACAGCTTTAACTATGGCTACACCTTC	CASSEINSFNYGYTF
NA	TRBV7-9	NA	TRBJ2-1	TGTGCCAGCAGCTTAAACGGGTCGTACAATGAGCAGTTCTTC	CASSLNGSYNEQFF
NA	TRBV30	NA	TRBJ1-1	TGTGCCTGGGACCCCGTGGGCGCTGAAGCTTTCTTT	CAWDPVGAEAFF
NA	TRBV29-1	NA	TRBJ1-1	TGCAGCGTTGAAGCCGGGACTAACGAAGCTTTCTTT	CSVEAGTNEAFF
NA	TRBV2	NA	TRBJ1-2	TGTGCCAGCGGACATAACTATGGCTACACCTTC	CASGHNYGYTF
NA	TRBV7-9	TRBD2	TRBJ2-5	TGTGCCAGCAGCCTGAGCGGGGGCCAGGGCCAAGAGACCCAGTACTTC	CASSLSGGQGQETQYF
NA	TRBV19	TRBD1	TRBJ1-2	TGTGCCACGACCGGGACAGCTACTTCCATCAACTATGGCTACACCTTC	CATTGTATSINYGYTF
NA	TRBV27	TRBD1	TRBJ2-7	TGTGCCAGCAGTTCGGACAGGGGGCTCTACGAGCAGTACTTC	CASSSDRGLYEQYF
NA	TRBV29-1	TRBD1	TRBJ2-1	TGCAGCGTTGAAGGCCGGGACAGGGATAATGAGCAGTTCTTC	CSVEGRDRDNEQFF
NA	TRBV9	NA	TRBJ2-3	TGTGCCAGCAGCGTCTCCGAGGACCTCACAATCCCATCCCGCACAGATACGCAGTATTTT	CASSVSEDLTIPSRTDTQYF
NA	TRBV6-5	TRBD1	TRBJ2-1	TGTGCCAGCAGTCCCCGGGACAGGGTCCACAATGAGCAGTTCTTC	CASSPRDRVHNEQFF
NA	TRBV9	TRBD1	TRBJ1-2	TGTGCCAGCAGCCCAGGGGATACAGGGGTTGACTATGGCTACACCTTC	CASSPGDTGVDYGYTF